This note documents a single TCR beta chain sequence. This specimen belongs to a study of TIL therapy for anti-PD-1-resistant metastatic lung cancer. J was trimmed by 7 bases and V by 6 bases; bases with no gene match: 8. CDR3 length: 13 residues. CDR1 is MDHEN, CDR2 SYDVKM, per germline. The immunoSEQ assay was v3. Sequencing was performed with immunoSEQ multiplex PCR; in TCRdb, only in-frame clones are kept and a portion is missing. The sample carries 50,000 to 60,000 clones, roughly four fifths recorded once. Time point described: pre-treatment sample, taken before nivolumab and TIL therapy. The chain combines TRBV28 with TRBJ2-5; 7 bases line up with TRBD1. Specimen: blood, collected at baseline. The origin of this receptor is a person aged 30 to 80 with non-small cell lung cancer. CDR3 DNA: TGTGCCAGCAGGCCTAGGGGGCTGGGGACCCAGTACTTC. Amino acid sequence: CASRPRGLGTQYF.